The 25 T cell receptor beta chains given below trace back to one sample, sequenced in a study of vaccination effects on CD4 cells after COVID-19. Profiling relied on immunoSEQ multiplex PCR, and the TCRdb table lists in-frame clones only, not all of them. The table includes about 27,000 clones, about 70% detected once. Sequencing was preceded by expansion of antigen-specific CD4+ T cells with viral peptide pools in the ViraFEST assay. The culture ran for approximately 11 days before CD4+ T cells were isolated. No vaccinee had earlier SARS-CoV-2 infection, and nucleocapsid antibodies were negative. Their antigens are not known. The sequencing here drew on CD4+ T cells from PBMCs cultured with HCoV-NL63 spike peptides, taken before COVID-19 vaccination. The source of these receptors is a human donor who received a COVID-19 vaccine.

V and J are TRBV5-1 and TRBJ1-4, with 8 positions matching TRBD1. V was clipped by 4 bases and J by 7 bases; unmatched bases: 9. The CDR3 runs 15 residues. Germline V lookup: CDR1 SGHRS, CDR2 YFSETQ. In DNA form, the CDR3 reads TGCGCCAGCAGCGCGACAGGGGAACGAGGTGAAAAACTGTTTTTT. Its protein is CASSATGERGEKLFF.

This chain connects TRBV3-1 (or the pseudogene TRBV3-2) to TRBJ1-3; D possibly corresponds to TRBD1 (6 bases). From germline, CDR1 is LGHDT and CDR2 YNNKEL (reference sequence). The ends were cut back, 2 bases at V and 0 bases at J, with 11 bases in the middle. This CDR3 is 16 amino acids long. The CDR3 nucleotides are TGTGCCAGCAGCCAAACAGGGACCTTCTCTGGAAACACCATATATTTT. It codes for CASSQTGTFSGNTIYF.

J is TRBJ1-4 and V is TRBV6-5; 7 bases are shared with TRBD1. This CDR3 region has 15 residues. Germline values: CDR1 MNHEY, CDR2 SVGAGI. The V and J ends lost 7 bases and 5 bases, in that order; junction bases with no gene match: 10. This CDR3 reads CASTPTGPLNEKLFF. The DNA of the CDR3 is TGTGCCAGCACCCCGACAGGGCCCTTAAATGAAAAACTGTTTTTT.

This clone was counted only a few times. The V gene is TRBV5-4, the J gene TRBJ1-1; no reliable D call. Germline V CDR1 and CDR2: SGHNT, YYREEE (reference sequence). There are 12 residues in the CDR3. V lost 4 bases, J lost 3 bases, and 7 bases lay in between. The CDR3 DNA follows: TGTGCCAGCAGCGCCCGGGACACTGAAGCTTTCTTT. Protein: CASSARDTEAFF.

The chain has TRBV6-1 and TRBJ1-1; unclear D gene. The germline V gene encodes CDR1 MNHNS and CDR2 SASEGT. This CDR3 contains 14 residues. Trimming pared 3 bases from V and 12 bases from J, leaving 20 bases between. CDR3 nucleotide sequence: TGTGCCAGCAGTGACATCCAAGCGGTGAGGGCTACTTTCTTT. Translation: CASSDIQAVRATFF.

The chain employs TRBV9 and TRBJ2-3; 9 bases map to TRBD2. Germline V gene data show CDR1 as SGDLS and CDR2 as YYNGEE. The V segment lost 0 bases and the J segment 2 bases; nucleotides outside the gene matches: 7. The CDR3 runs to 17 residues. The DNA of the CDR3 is TGTGCCAGCAGCGTAGCTACAACTAGCGGGCCCACAGATACGCAGTATTTT. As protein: CASSVATTSGPTDTQYF.

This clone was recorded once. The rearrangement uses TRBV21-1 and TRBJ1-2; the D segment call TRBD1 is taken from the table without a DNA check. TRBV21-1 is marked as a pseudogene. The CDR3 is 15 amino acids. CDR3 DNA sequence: TGTGCCAGCAGCAGAGCCCGAACAGGAAACTATGGCTACACCTTC. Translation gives CASSRARTGNYGYTF.

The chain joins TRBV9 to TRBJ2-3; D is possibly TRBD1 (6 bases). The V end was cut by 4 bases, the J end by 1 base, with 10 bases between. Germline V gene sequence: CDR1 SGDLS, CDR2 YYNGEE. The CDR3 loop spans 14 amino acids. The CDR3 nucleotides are TGTGCCAGCAGCAAAGAGGGGGGCACAGATACGCAGTATTTT. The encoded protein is CASSKEGGTDTQYF.

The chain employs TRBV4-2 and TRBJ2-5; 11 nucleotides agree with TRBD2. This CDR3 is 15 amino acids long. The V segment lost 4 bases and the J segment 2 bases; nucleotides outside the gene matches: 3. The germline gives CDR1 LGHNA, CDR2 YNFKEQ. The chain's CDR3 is CASSPGTSGQETQYF. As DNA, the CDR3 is TGTGCCAGCAGCCCAGGGACTAGCGGACAAGAGACCCAGTACTTC.

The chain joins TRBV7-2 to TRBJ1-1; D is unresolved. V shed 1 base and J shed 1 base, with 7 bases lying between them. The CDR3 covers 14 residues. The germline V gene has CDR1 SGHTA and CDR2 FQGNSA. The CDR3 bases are TGTGCCAGCAGCTTAGAGGGAACGAACACTGAAGCTTTCTTT. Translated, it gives CASSLEGTNTEAFF.

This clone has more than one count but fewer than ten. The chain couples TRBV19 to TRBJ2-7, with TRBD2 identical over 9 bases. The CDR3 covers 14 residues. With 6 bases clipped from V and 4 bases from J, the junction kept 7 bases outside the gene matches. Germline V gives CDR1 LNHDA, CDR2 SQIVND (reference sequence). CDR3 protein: CASSRTSGLYEQYF. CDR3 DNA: TGTGCCAGTAGCAGAACTAGCGGGTTATACGAGCAGTACTTC. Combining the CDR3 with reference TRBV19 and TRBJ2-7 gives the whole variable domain DGGITQSPKYLFRKEGQNVTLSCEQNLNHDAMYWYRQDPGQGLRLIYYSQIVNDFQKGDIAEGYSVSREKKESFPLTVTSAQKNPTAFYLCASSRTSGLYEQYFGPGTRLTVT.

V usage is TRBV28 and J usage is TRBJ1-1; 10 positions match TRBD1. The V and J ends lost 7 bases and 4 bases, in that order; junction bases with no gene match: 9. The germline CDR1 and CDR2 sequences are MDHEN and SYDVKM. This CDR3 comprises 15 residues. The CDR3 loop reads CASTVTGGVVTEAFF. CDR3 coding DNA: TGTGCCAGCACCGTGACAGGGGGCGTTGTCACTGAAGCTTTCTTT.

Here the CDR3 DNA reads TGTGCCTGGAGTGGGGGACGAAGTAATGAAAAACTGTTTTTT. Translation gives CAWSGGRSNEKLFF. The V and J genes are TRBV30 and TRBJ1-4; D is possibly TRBD1 (5 bases). V was trimmed by 1 base and J by 4 bases, leaving 10 bases between them. The CDR3 has 14 amino acids. CDR1 is GTSNPN, CDR2 SVGIG, per germline (reference sequence).

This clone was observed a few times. CDR3 sequence: CASSLIAGARLNTEAFF. Here the CDR3 DNA reads TGTGCCAGCAGTTTAATCGCAGGGGCCCGGTTGAACACTGAAGCTTTCTTT. This rearrangement joins TRBV28 to TRBJ1-1, with D maybe TRBD1 (6 bases). CDR1 MDHEN and CDR2 SYDVKM come from the germline V gene. With 2 bases removed from V and 0 bases from J, the gap between germline ends came to 16 bases. CDR3 length equals 17 residues.

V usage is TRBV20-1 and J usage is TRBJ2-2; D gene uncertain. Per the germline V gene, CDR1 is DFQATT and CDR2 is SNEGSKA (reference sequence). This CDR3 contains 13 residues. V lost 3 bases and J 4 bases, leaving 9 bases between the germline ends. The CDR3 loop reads CSASRQPTGELFF. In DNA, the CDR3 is TGCAGTGCTAGTAGGCAGCCCACCGGGGAGCTGTTTTTT.

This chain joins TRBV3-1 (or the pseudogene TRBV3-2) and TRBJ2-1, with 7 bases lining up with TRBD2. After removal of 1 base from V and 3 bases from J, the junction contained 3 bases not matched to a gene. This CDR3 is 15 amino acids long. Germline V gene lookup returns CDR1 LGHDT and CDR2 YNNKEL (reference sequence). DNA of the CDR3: TGTGCCAGCAGCCAAGGAACTAGCGACTACAATGAGCAGTTCTTC. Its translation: CASSQGTSDYNEQFF.

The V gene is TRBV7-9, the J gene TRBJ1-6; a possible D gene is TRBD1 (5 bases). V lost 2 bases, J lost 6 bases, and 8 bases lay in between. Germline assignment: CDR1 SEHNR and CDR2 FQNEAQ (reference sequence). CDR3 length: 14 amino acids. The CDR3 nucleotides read TGTGCCAGCAGCTTACAGGGCGGTAATTCACCCCTCCACTTT. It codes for CASSLQGGNSPLHF.

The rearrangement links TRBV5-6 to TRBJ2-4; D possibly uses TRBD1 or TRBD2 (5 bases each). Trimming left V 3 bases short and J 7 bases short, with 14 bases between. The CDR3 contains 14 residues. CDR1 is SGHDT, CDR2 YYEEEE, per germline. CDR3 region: CASSSIGAANIQYF. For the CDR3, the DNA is TGTGCCAGCAGCTCGATCGGGGCTGCGAACATTCAGTACTTC. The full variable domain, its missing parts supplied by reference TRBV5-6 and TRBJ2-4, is DAGVTQSPTHLIKTRGQQVTLRCSPKSGHDTVSWYQQALGQGPQFIFQYYEEEERQRGNFPDRFSGHQFPNYSSELNVNALLLGDSALYLCASSSIGAANIQYFGAGTRLSVL.

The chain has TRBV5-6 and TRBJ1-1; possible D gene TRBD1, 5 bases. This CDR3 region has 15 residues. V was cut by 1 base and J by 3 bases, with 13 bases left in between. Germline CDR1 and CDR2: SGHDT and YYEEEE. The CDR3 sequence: CASSLPPGPHTEAFF. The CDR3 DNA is TGTGCCAGCAGCTTGCCCCCGGGGCCGCACACTGAAGCTTTCTTT.

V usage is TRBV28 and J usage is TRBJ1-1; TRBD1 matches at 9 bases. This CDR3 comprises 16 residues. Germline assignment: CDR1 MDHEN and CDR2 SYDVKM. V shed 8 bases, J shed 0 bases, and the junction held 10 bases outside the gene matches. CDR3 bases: TGTGCCAGCTGGAAAACTACAGGGGGCATGAACACTGAAGCTTTCTTT. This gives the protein CASWKTTGGMNTEAFF.

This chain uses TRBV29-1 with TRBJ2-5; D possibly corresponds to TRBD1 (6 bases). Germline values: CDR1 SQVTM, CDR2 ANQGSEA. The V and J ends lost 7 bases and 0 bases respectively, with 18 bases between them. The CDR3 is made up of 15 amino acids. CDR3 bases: TGCAGCGCCCGAAGCGGACAGACGTACCAAGAGACCCAGTACTTC. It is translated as CSARSGQTYQETQYF.

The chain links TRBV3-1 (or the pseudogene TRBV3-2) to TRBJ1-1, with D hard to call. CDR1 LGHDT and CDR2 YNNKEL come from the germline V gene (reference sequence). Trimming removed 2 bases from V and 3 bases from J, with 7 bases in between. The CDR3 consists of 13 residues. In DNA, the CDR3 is TGTGCCAGCAGCCAATGGGGTGACACTGAAGCTTTCTTT. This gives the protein CASSQWGDTEAFF.

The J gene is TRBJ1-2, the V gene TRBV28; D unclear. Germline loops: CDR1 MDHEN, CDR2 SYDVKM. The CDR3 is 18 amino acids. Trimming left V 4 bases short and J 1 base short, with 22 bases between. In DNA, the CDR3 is TGTGCCAGCAGTTCAGCCGGTTCCCCCGGCCCGTATAACTATGGCTACACCTTC. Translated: CASSSAGSPGPYNYGYTF.

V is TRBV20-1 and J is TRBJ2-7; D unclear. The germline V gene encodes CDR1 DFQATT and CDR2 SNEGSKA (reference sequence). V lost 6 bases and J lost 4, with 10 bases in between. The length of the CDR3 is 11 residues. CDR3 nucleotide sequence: TGCAGTGCCGCCGTCCCGTACGAGCAGTACTTC. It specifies CSAAVPYEQYF.

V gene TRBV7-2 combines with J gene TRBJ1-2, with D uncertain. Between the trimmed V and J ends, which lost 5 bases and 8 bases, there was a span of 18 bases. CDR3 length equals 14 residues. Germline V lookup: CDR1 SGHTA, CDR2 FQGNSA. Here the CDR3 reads CASSPVAGPGGYTF. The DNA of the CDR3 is TGTGCCAGCAGCCCAGTGGCTGGCCCGGGGGGCTACACCTTC.